One T cell receptor beta chain is described in this entry. Assay: immunoSEQ multiplex PCR; the TCRdb copy retains only in-frame clones and omits some. The table has approximately 270,000 clones, 90% to 95% seen once. Living in about two dozen US areas, the participants were between 18 and 89 years of age. Participants had their cohort set by participant-reported clinical history. These data belong to a study of blood T cell repertoires in COVID-19. Study-wide context: Samples representing acute and convalescent COVID-19 were sourced from the United States, Italy and Spain. PBMCs, B-cell-depleted T cells, or T cells were the source of the cDNA or gDNA that made up the material.

Source material: PBMCs or T cells enriched from blood (not recorded which). The clonotype originates from a human donor in a cohort exposed to, infected with or recovered from COVID-19 (not recorded which). The donor label of this sample is uncertain.

This chain's CDR3 is CASSLVQGSGNTIYF. The CDR3 DNA reads TGTGCCAGCAGCTTGGTTCAGGGATCTGGAAACACCATATATTTT. This chain joins TRBV5-8 and TRBJ1-3; maybe TRBD1 (5 bases). Trimming left V 0 bases short and J 1 base short, with 8 bases between. Looked up from germline, CDR1 is SGHTS and CDR2 is YDEGEE. The CDR3 is 15 amino acids.